This T cell receptor (beta chain) came from a study of T cell repertoires in cytomegalovirus infection. The V end was cut by 3 bases, the J end by 5 bases, with 10 bases between. The CDR3 is 13 residues long. Per the germline V gene, CDR1 is SNHLY and CDR2 is FYNNEI. This clonotype turned up a few times. As yet, its antigen is unknown. Study results and limitations: Public TCR beta family frequency separated CMV-and-HLA carriers, including in an independent cohort.

TCRdb analysed the reads with MiXCR anew, one entry per CDR3 protein. The table shows more than 85,000 distinct CDR3 sequences, with about 30% occurring only once. The sequence was obtained from a human donor in good health (CMV status not recorded). Some clones in this sample may be carry-over from other donors' samples. V and J are TRBV2 and TRBJ1-1; D not certain. The source was CD8+ T cells from cultured PBMCs, collected from culture after CMV antigen stimulation. CDR3 in DNA: TGTGCCAGCAGTGAGAAGGGAGGGACTGAAGCTTTCTTT. This gives the protein CASSEKGGTEAFF. The full variable domain, completed using reference TRBV2 and TRBJ1-1, is EPEVTQTPSHQVTQMGQEVILRCVPISNHLYFYWYRQILGQKVEFLVSFYNNEISEKSEIFDDQFSVERPDGSNFTLKIRSTKLEDSAMYFCASSEKGGTEAFFGQGTRLTVV.